The 17 T cell receptor beta chains presented below share a single source sample, sequenced in a study of blood T cell repertoires in COVID-19. TCRdb's copy holds only in-frame clones and misses some; the assay was immunoSEQ multiplex PCR. Of tens of thousands of clones listed, roughly 90% were seen once; the top ten hold roughly 2.5%. The sample comprised peripheral blood. The receptors were sampled from a man aged 45 to 65 with COVID-19, enrolled during active disease.

This clone has a single count. The rearrangement uses TRBV3-1 (or the pseudogene TRBV3-2) and TRBJ2-2; D is possibly TRBD2 (5 bases). Trimming stripped 5 bases from V and 4 bases from J, with 20 bases between. This CDR3 contains 17 residues. Germline loops: CDR1 LGHDT, CDR2 YNNKEL (reference sequence). This CDR3 reads CASSSRGTIAGTGELFF. The CDR3 nucleotides are TGTGCCAGCAGCAGTCGGGGAACCATAGCCGGCACCGGGGAGCTGTTTTTT.

The chain carries TRBV7-9 and TRBJ2-7; D is perhaps TRBD2 (5 bases). The CDR3 runs 12 residues. The V and J ends lost 5 bases and 7 bases respectively, with 12 bases between them. In germline, CDR1 is SEHNR, CDR2 FQNEAQ (reference sequence). CDR3 protein: CASSTRTEEQYF. Here the CDR3 DNA reads TGTGCCAGCAGCACCCGGACTGAGGAGCAGTACTTC.

The chain uses TRBV3-1 (or the pseudogene TRBV3-2) and TRBJ2-1; D may be TRBD2 (7 bases). This CDR3 is 15 amino acids long. CDR1 LGHDT and CDR2 YNNKEL come from the germline V gene (reference sequence). V gave up 4 bases and J gave up 5 bases, with 15 bases separating them. The CDR3 here is CASSPRGARDNEQFF. The CDR3 nucleotides read TGTGCCAGCAGCCCCCGGGGGGCGCGGGACAATGAGCAGTTCTTC.

This clone was seen once. The V call is TRBV2, the J call TRBJ2-1, with D possibly being TRBD2 (5 bases). Trimming left V 3 bases short and J 8 bases short, with 17 bases between. The length of the CDR3 is 15 residues. CDR1 SNHLY and CDR2 FYNNEI come from the germline V gene. CDR3 DNA sequence: TGTGCCAGCAGTGACCCTATGAGAGGGCTGGATGAGCAGTTCTTC. It encodes CASSDPMRGLDEQFF.

The rearrangement links TRBV7-9 to TRBJ2-2; 8 nucleotides line up with TRBD1. With 3 bases clipped from V and 6 bases from J, the junction kept 3 bases outside the gene matches. Germline values: CDR1 SEHNR, CDR2 FQNEAQ (reference sequence). The CDR3 has 14 amino acids. Here the CDR3 reads CASSLGTGPGELFF. Written as DNA, the CDR3 is TGTGCCAGCAGCTTGGGGACAGGCCCCGGGGAGCTGTTTTTT.

V is TRBV3-1 (or the pseudogene TRBV3-2) and J is TRBJ2-2, with D hard to call. This CDR3 spans 14 amino acids. The ends were cut back, 1 base at V and 4 bases at J, with 7 bases in the middle. Germline V gene data show CDR1 as LGHDT and CDR2 as YNNKEL (reference sequence). The CDR3 DNA sequence: TGTGCCAGCAGCCAAGGCTCAGGCACCGGGGAGCTGTTTTTT. Residues: CASSQGSGTGELFF.

This sequence joins TRBV7-2 and TRBJ2-5, with 7 nucleotides matching TRBD1. This CDR3 spans 14 amino acids. CDR1 SGHTA and CDR2 FQGNSA come from the germline V gene. Unmatched junction bases numbered 4, after V lost 6 bases and J lost 0 bases. CDR3 DNA sequence: TGTGCCAGCAGGTGGGGACAGAACCAAGAGACCCAGTACTTC. Translation gives CASRWGQNQETQYF. Looking up the rest from reference TRBV7-2 and TRBJ2-5 gives the full variable domain: GAGVSQSPSNKVTEKGKDVELRCDPISGHTALYWYRQSLGQGLEFLIYFQGNSAPDKSGLPSDRFSAERTGGSVSTLTIQRTQQEDSAVYLCASRWGQNQETQYFGPGTRLLVL.

This clone was observed once. The V gene is TRBV6-6, the J gene TRBJ1-1; D is undetermined. The CDR3 contains 15 residues. Germline V gene lookup returns CDR1 MNHNY and CDR2 SVGAGI (reference sequence). With 0 bases removed from V and 3 bases from J, the gap between germline ends came to 11 bases. CDR3: CASSYSRGGYTEAFF. The CDR3 DNA follows: TGTGCCAGCAGTTACTCCCGTGGAGGGTACACTGAAGCTTTCTTT.

The chain couples TRBV15 to TRBJ2-3; possible D gene TRBD2, 6 bases. CDR1 and CDR2 (germline): LNHNV, YYDKDF (reference sequence). Trimming pared 3 bases from V and 3 bases from J, leaving 13 bases between. CDR3 length equals 15 residues. The CDR3 is CATSRNRDLTDTQYF. CDR3 nucleotide sequence: TGTGCCACCAGCAGGAACCGGGACTTGACAGATACGCAGTATTTT.

This rearrangement joins TRBV7-3 to TRBJ2-1; 8 nucleotides agree with TRBD1. This CDR3 region has 15 residues. Germline lookup yields CDR1 SGHTA and CDR2 FQGTGA. V was clipped by 3 bases and J by 4 bases; unmatched bases: 5. CDR3 protein: CASSLGGTGYNEQFF. CDR3 in DNA: TGTGCCAGCAGCTTGGGCGGGACAGGATACAATGAGCAGTTCTTC.

The chain employs TRBV4-1 and TRBJ2-3; 12 bases match TRBD2. The CDR3 length is 20 residues. CDR1 and CDR2 (germline): MGHRA, YSYEKL. V gave up 0 bases and J gave up 3 bases; unmatched junction bases: 13. CDR3 coding DNA: TGCGCCAGCAGCCAAGATAGGCCCTTCACTAGCGGGGGGTTAACAGATACGCAGTATTTT. This translates into CASSQDRPFTSGGLTDTQYF.

The chain carries TRBV19 and TRBJ1-2; no clear D gene. Trimming stripped 5 bases from V and 1 base from J, with 5 bases between. Germline lookup yields CDR1 LNHDA and CDR2 SQIVND (reference sequence). The CDR3 consists of 12 residues. The CDR3 spells CASSYSNYGYTF. In DNA, the CDR3 is TGTGCCAGTAGTTACAGTAACTATGGCTACACCTTC.

In its sample, this clone was seen once. This chain uses TRBV6-4 with TRBJ2-1, with TRBD2 identical over 12 bases. J was trimmed by 7 bases and V by 6 bases; bases with no gene match: 10. The CDR3 is 16 residues long. Germline CDR1 is MRHNA and CDR2 is SNTAGT. The CDR3 coding sequence is TGTGCCAGCAGATATTTGCGGACTAGCGGGAAGAATGAGCAGTTCTTC. Translation gives CASRYLRTSGKNEQFF.

The genes are TRBV27 and TRBJ1-3; D call uncertain. V was clipped by 6 bases and J by 4 bases, with 7 bases between them. Per the germline V gene, CDR1 is MNHEY and CDR2 is SMNVEV (reference sequence). The CDR3 runs to 12 residues. In DNA form, the CDR3 reads TGTGCCAGCAGAGGCAGGGGAAACACCATATATTTT. The encoded protein is CASRGRGNTIYF.

The chain links TRBV2 to TRBJ2-6, with 7 bases lining up with TRBD1. The CDR3 loop spans 13 amino acids. Trimming cost V 5 bases and J 10 bases; bases outside gene matches: 5. Germline lookup yields CDR1 SNHLY and CDR2 FYNNEI. CDR3 amino acids: CASSSRTGNVLTF. The DNA of the CDR3 is TGTGCCAGCAGTTCCAGGACAGGAAACGTCCTGACTTTC.

The CDR3 reads CASSLDKNTEAFF. For the CDR3, the DNA is TGTGCCAGCTCTCTGGACAAGAACACTGAAGCTTTCTTT. The chain recombines TRBV18 with TRBJ1-1; D is possibly TRBD1 (5 bases). The germline V gene encodes CDR1 KGHSH and CDR2 LQKENI. Trimming shortened V by 6 bases and J by 1 base, and 9 bases separated the two germline ends. The CDR3 spans 13 residues.

The chain is built from TRBV5-4 and TRBJ1-1; tentatively, D is TRBD1 (5 bases). Germline assignment: CDR1 SGHNT and CDR2 YYREEE (reference sequence). Trimming left V 4 bases short and J 4 bases short, with 20 bases between. This CDR3 contains 16 residues. CDR3 protein: CASSGGLSRVATEAFF. DNA for the CDR3: TGTGCCAGCAGCGGAGGGCTAAGCAGGGTGGCCACTGAAGCTTTCTTT.